This TCR beta chain was recorded in a study of CD8 T cells in Susac syndrome. The CDR3 is 16 amino acids. Germline V gene data show CDR1 as MNHEY and CDR2 as SVGAGI. Trimming took off 0 bases at V and 6 bases at J, with 12 bases between the two ends. Only a few counts were recorded for this clonotype. cDNA came from approximately 0.5 to 1 ug RNA primed by random hexamers. An immunoSEQ multiplex PCR generated amplified TCR beta CDR3 products spanning 54 Vbeta and 13 Jbeta. TCRdb independently ran MiXCR on the immunoSEQ multiplex PCR reads; one entry per CDR3 protein. This repertoire shows fewer than 350,000 distinct CDR3 sequences, around 90% found once; its top ten account for more than 0.06%. Bulk CD8+ and CD4+ cells came from magnetic negative isolation; CD8+ TEMRA by FACS.

The chain uses TRBV6-5 and TRBJ1-6; D remains ambiguous. The material sequenced was CD4+ T cells from PBMCs. The receptor was isolated from a human donor with multiple sclerosis. DNA for the CDR3: TGTGCCAGCAGTTACTCATTAGCCGCGACTAATTCACCCCTCCACTTT. It is translated as CASSYSLAATNSPLHF.